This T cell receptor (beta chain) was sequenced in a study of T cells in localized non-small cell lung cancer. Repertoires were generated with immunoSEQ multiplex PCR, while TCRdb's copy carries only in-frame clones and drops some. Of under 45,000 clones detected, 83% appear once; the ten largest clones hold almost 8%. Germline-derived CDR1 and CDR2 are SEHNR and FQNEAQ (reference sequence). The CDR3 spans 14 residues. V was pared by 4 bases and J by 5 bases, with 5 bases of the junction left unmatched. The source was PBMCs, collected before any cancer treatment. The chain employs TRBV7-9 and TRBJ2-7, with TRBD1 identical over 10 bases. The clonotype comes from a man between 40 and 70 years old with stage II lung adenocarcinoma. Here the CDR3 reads CASSYAGTGDEQYF. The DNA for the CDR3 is TGTGCCAGCAGCTATGCCGGGACAGGGGACGAGCAGTACTTC.